This is a list of T cell receptor beta chains from one sample in a study of blood T cells in healthy people across ages. TCRdb redid the calling of the 5' RACE reads with MiXCR, one entry per CDR3 protein. The sample includes 750,000 to 950,000 distinct CDR3 sequences, under 30% of them seen just once. This same sample was also part of a study on T cells of mothers and their children.

Sequences were obtained from blood. The receptors shown here come from a boy aged 5-17 years in good health. CDR3s include the opening cysteine and the closing phenylalanine or tryptophan. D genes are given only for firm matches. Rows may omit the clone size; those that give it use once, few, many or a size class.

D: TRBD1; V: TRBV30; J: TRBJ1-2; size: -; CDR3: CAWSATTGGQGGYTF; DNA: TGTGCCTGGAGTGCCACGACAGGGGGCCAGGGTGGCTACACCTTC
D: -; V: TRBV7-2; J: TRBJ2-5; size: few; CDR3: CASSLGGEKTQYF; DNA: TGTGCCAGCAGCTTAGGGGGAGAAAAGACCCAGTACTTC
D: -; V: TRBV29-1; J: TRBJ1-2; size: few; CDR3: CSVELRAKNYGYTF; DNA: TGCAGCGTTGAATTGCGAGCTAAGAACTATGGCTACACCTTC
D: -; V: TRBV7-2; J: TRBJ1-4; size: few; CDR3: CASSTLSGEKLFF; DNA: TGTGCCAGCAGCACACTGTCCGGTGAAAAACTGTTTTTT
D: -; V: TRBV2; J: TRBJ2-3; size: few; CDR3: CASSGLMGETQYF; DNA: TGTGCCAGCAGTGGATTGATGGGAGAGACCCAGTACTTT
D: -; V: TRBV7-6; J: TRBJ1-4; size: -; CDR3: CASSLLGTRNEKLFF; DNA: TGTGCCAGCAGCTTACTGGGGACACGTAATGAAAAACTGTTTTTT
D: -; V: TRBV20-1; J: TRBJ2-1; size: -; CDR3: CSARRGSNEQFF; DNA: TGCAGTGCTAGGCGCGGTTCCAATGAGCAGTTCTTC
D: -; V: TRBV29-1; J: TRBJ2-7; size: -; CDR3: CSVEVSLLGSSYEQYF; DNA: TGCAGCGTTGAAGTCTCCCTGCTTGGTTCCTCCTACGAGCAGTACTTC
D: -; V: TRBV11-2; J: TRBJ2-1; size: -; CDR3: CASSWAEGNEQFF; DNA: TGTGCCAGCAGCTGGGCGGAAGGCAATGAGCAGTTCTTC
D: TRBD2; V: TRBV4-1; J: TRBJ2-7; size: many; CDR3: CASSQTSGGYEQYF; DNA: TGCGCCAGCAGCCAGACTAGCGGGGGCTACGAGCAGTACTTC
D: -; V: TRBV7-2; J: TRBJ2-1; size: few; CDR3: CASSLAGASGNEQFF; DNA: TGTGCCAGCAGCTTGGCAGGGGCTTCCGGCAATGAGCAGTTCTTC
D: TRBD1; V: TRBV7-8; J: TRBJ1-4; size: -; CDR3: CASSLVLGGGTNEKLFF; DNA: TGTGCCAGCAGCTTAGTCCTAGGGGGCGGAACTAATGAAAAACTGTTTTTT
D: TRBD1; V: TRBV12-3/TRBV12-4; J: TRBJ2-2; size: few; CDR3: CASSGTWTGLSGELFF; DNA: TGTGCCAGCAGCGGTACGTGGACAGGGCTGTCCGGGGAGCTGTTTTTT
D: TRBD1; V: TRBV11-2; J: TRBJ2-5; size: -; CDR3: CASSLKGQNQETQYF; DNA: TGTGCCAGCAGCTTAAAGGGACAGAACCAAGAGACCCAGTACTTC
D: -; V: TRBV6-5; J: TRBJ1-2; size: -; CDR3: CAAGQGGQGYTF; DNA: TGTGCCGCCGGGCAGGGTGGGCAAGGCTACACCTTC
D: -; V: TRBV20-1; J: TRBJ2-5; size: -; CDR3: CSARDQRPGEETQYF; DNA: TGCAGTGCTAGAGATCAACGGCCAGGCGAGGAGACCCAGTACTTC
D: -; V: TRBV20-1; J: TRBJ2-7; size: many; CDR3: CSARRAGRTLEQYF; DNA: TGCAGTGCTAGACGGGCAGGCCGGACCCTCGAGCAGTACTTC
D: TRBD2; V: TRBV7-6; J: TRBJ2-7; size: few; CDR3: CASSFSAGPYEQYF; DNA: TGTGCCAGCAGCTTCTCAGCGGGGCCCTACGAGCAGTACTTC
D: TRBD2; V: TRBV5-1; J: TRBJ2-5; size: -; CDR3: CASSLNSGEHQETQYF; DNA: TGCGCCAGCAGCTTGAATAGCGGGGAACACCAAGAGACCCAGTACTTC
D: TRBD1; V: TRBV27; J: TRBJ1-4; size: -; CDR3: CASSLYGRGAFDEKLFF; DNA: TGTGCCAGCAGTTTATACGGCAGGGGGGCATTCGATGAAAAACTGTTTTTT
D: -; V: TRBV29-1; J: TRBJ2-7; size: -; CDR3: CSGLDLTGEQYF; DNA: TGCAGCGGTTTGGACCTGACCGGCGAGCAGTACTTC
D: -; V: TRBV10-3; J: TRBJ1-2; size: few; CDR3: CAISENRNYGYTF; DNA: TGTGCCATCAGTGAGAACAGGAACTATGGCTACACCTTC
D: -; V: TRBV5-1; J: TRBJ2-2; size: -; CDR3: CASSLAVSTHTGELFF; DNA: TGCGCCAGCAGCTTGGCCGTATCCACTCACACCGGGGAGCTGTTTTTT
D: TRBD2; V: TRBV6-1; J: TRBJ2-1; size: -; CDR3: CASRDPSGEADEQFF; DNA: TGTGCCAGCAGAGACCCTAGCGGGGAGGCCGATGAGCAGTTCTTC
D: TRBD1; V: TRBV6-1; J: TRBJ1-5; size: -; CDR3: CASREHEGTGGIQPQHF; DNA: TGTGCCAGCAGGGAACACGAGGGGACAGGGGGCATTCAGCCCCAGCATTTT
D: TRBD1; V: TRBV18; J: TRBJ1-1; size: few; CDR3: CASLRGQGSNTEAFF; DNA: TGTGCCAGCCTTCGGGGACAGGGGTCGAACACTGAAGCTTTCTTT
D: TRBD2; V: TRBV7-2; J: TRBJ2-5; size: -; CDR3: CASRAAGLREETQYF; DNA: TGTGCCAGCAGAGCAGCGGGGCTCCGCGAGGAGACCCAGTACTTC
D: TRBD2; V: TRBV5-1; J: TRBJ2-5; size: few; CDR3: CASSLAGSNQETQYF; DNA: TGCGCCAGCAGCTTAGCGGGGTCCAACCAAGAGACCCAGTACTTC
D: TRBD1; V: TRBV2; J: TRBJ1-6; size: few; CDR3: CASKRDRGVSPLHF; DNA: TGTGCCAGCAAGAGAGACAGGGGAGTATCACCCCTCCACTTT
D: -; V: TRBV12-3/TRBV12-4; J: TRBJ1-5; size: few; CDR3: CASSMTGPGQPQHF; DNA: TGTGCCAGCAGCATGACAGGCCCCGGGCAGCCCCAGCATTTT
D: -; V: TRBV5-1; J: TRBJ2-4; size: -; CDR3: CASSWDSTGTKNIQYF; DNA: TGCGCCAGCAGCTGGGACTCGACAGGGACCAAAAACATTCAGTACTTC
D: -; V: TRBV9; J: TRBJ2-2; size: many; CDR3: CASSVGQGGTGELFF; DNA: TGTGCCAGCAGCGTAGGCCAGGGGGGCACCGGGGAGCTGTTTTTT
D: -; V: TRBV30; J: TRBJ1-2; size: many; CDR3: CAWSVTNYGYTF; DNA: TGTGCCTGGAGTGTGACAAACTATGGCTACACCTTC
D: -; V: TRBV12-3/TRBV12-4; J: TRBJ1-6; size: -; CDR3: CASSHGTDNSPLHF; DNA: TGTGCCAGCAGTCACGGGACCGATAATTCACCCCTCCACTTT
D: TRBD2; V: TRBV20-1; J: TRBJ2-5; size: -; CDR3: CSARETGGGKETQYF; DNA: TGCAGTGCTAGGGAAACAGGCGGGGGGAAAGAGACCCAGTACTTC
D: -; V: TRBV6-1; J: TRBJ2-7; size: few; CDR3: CASNWGIGEQYF; DNA: TGTGCCAGCAATTGGGGAATTGGCGAGCAGTACTTC
D: -; V: TRBV21-1; J: TRBJ2-7; size: few; CDR3: CASSPYGTEQYF; DNA: TGTGCCAGCAGCCCCTATGGGACCGAGCAGTACTTC
D: -; V: TRBV20-1; J: TRBJ2-7; size: few; CDR3: CSARDGATGFAGSYEQYF; DNA: TGCAGTGCCAGAGATGGGGCAACAGGGTTTGCGGGCTCCTACGAGCAGTACTTC
D: -; V: TRBV28; J: TRBJ2-7; size: few; CDR3: CASSLVGGTTYEQYF; DNA: TGTGCCAGCAGTTTAGTCGGGGGGACAACCTACGAGCAGTACTTC
D: -; V: TRBV4-2; J: TRBJ1-1; size: -; CDR3: CASSQDSREVAEAFF; DNA: TGTGCCAGCAGCCAAGATAGTCGGGAGGTAGCTGAAGCTTTCTTT
D: -; V: TRBV28; J: TRBJ1-2; size: -; CDR3: CASSLGEGSYGYTF; DNA: TGTGCCAGCAGTTTAGGGGAAGGATCCTATGGCTACACCTTC